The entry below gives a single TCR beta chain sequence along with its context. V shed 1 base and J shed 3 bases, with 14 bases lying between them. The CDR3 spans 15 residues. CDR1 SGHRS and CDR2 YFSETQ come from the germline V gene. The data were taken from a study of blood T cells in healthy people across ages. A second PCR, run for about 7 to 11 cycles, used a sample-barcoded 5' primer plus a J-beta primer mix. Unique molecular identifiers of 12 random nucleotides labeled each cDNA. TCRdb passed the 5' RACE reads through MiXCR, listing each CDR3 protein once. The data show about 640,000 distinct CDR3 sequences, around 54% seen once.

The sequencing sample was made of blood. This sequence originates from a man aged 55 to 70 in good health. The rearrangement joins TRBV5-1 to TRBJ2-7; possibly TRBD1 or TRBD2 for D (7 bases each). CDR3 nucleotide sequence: TGCGCCAGCAGCTTGACGGCAGGGGGGGGCTACGAGCAGTACTTC. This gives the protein CASSLTAGGGYEQYF.